The T cell receptor (beta chain) under discussion was sequenced for a study of blood T cell repertoires in COVID-19. Study in general: Donors in the United States, Italy and Spain gave samples during acute or convalescent COVID-19. The cDNA or gDNA used as material had been derived from T cells, B-cell-depleted T cells, or PBMCs.

Study processing details: Scientists estimated how many nucleated cells there were by amplifying reference gene primers. Clones were sequenced by immunoSEQ multiplex PCR, and TCRdb holds only the in-frame ones, with some missing. V, J and clone size are those of that table, while D and trimming were read from the DNA. The sample lists about 72,000 clones, approximately 80% seen once, with about 7% in the top ten. V was pared by 1 base and J by 5 bases, with 8 bases of the junction left unmatched. Germline assignment: CDR1 MGHRA and CDR2 YSYEKL. The CDR3 length is 16 residues. The source material was peripheral blood. The origin of this receptor is a man in his sixties with acute or convalescent COVID-19. The chain is built from TRBV4-1 and TRBJ1-2; the match to TRBD1 covers 9 bases. The CDR3 DNA sequence: TGCGCCAGCAGCCAAGGGATGCGACAGGGGGAGTATGGCTACACCTTC. Amino acids: CASSQGMRQGEYGYTF.